These 7 T cell receptor beta chains were sequenced from one sample in a study of T-cell reconstitution after alpha-beta-depleted transplantation in children (dated by TCRdb to 2016 to 2017). Receptor amplification or capture employed PCR. Sequencing was performed on an Illumina HiSeq 2500. TCR library preparation used molecular barcoding, with unique molecular identifiers applied to normalize quantification of the TCRbeta repertoire. TCRdb cleaned the public reads at Q25 with fastp, built clones with MiXCR and kept in-frame beta chains. Every CDR3 protein is listed once, alongside the most common genes and DNA of its rows. The sample records hundreds of thousands of distinct CDR3 sequences, approximately 9.6% of which are singletons. Clones ranked in the top ten supply about a tenth of the sample. The sample in question was PBMCs from the stem cell graft donor, obtained from the stem cell graft. These receptors originate from a human donor who donated a stem cell graft to a child with SCID.

This clonotype has at least ten counts. The chain is built from TRBV3-1 and TRBJ2-5; 7 bases match TRBD2. CDR3 length: 14 amino acids. Trimming took 1 base from V and 4 from J; bases not matched to a gene: 3. Germline CDR1 and CDR2: LGHDT and YNNKEL (reference sequence). CDR3 bases: TGTGCCAGCAGCCAAGGACTAGCTCGAGAGACCCAGTACTTC. Amino acids: CASSQGLARETQYF.

The chain joins TRBV10-3 to TRBJ2-3; 9 nucleotides line up with TRBD2. The CDR3 sequence is 16 residues long. The V segment lost 7 bases and the J segment 4 bases; nucleotides outside the gene matches: 12. CDR1 ENHRY and CDR2 SYGVKD come from the germline V gene. The CDR3 DNA reads as TGTGCCATCACCATCTCCGGGCGGGGGGGCTCAGATACGCAGTATTTT. Amino acid sequence: CAITISGRGGSDTQYF.

The sample holds many counts of this clonotype. J is TRBJ2-3 and V is TRBV25-1; 10 bases map to TRBD1. This CDR3 region has 14 residues. From germline, CDR1 is MGHDK and CDR2 SYGVNS. Trimming took 10 bases from V and 4 from J; bases not matched to a gene: 8. The CDR3 bases are TGTGCCACCGCGACAGGGGGCTATGCAGATACGCAGTATTTT. Amino acids: CATATGGYADTQYF. The full variable domain, with the rest looked up from reference TRBV25-1 and TRBJ2-3, is EADIYQTPRYLVIGTGKKITLECSQTMGHDKMYWYQQDPGMELHLIHYSYGVNSTEKGDLSSESTVSRIRTEHFPLTLESARPSHTSQYLCATATGGYADTQYFGPGTRLTVL.

V gene TRBV7-9 combines with J gene TRBJ1-2; possibly TRBD1 for D (5 bases). This CDR3 spans 13 amino acids. The germline V gene has CDR1 SEHNR and CDR2 FQNEAQ (reference sequence). V was trimmed by 6 bases and J by 5 bases, leaving 13 bases between them. The CDR3 region has the DNA TGTGCCAGCAGGCCGGGACCCAATTATGGCTACACCTTC. Residues: CASRPGPNYGYTF. Based on the CDR3 plus reference TRBV7-9 and TRBJ1-2, the full variable domain is DTGVSQNPRHKITKRGQNVTFRCDPISEHNRLYWYRQTLGQGPEFLTYFQNEAQLEKSRLLSDRFSAERPKGSFSTLEIQRTEQGDSAMYLCASRPGPNYGYTFGSGTRLTVV.

This clonotype was counted ten times or more. The J gene is TRBJ2-2, the V gene TRBV5-5; 9 bases are a match to TRBD1. The germline gives CDR1 SGHKS, CDR2 YYEKEE (reference sequence). V lost 6 bases to trimming and J lost 3 bases; unmatched junction nucleotides: 6. The CDR3 runs 15 residues. The CDR3 sequence is CASTRQGGDTGELFF. The CDR3 DNA is TGTGCCAGCACACGACAGGGGGGGGACACCGGGGAGCTGTTTTTT.

This clonotype was seen a few times. V is TRBV2 and J is TRBJ2-3; 7 positions match TRBD2. This CDR3 region has 12 residues. V trimming: 11 bases; J trimming: 4 bases; junction bases outside the gene matches: 6. Germline CDR1 is SNHLY and CDR2 is FYNNEI. The chain's CDR3 is CARGLDADTQYF. CDR3 sequence (DNA): TGTGCCCGCGGACTAGATGCAGATACGCAGTATTTT.

The chain joins TRBV6-1 to TRBJ2-1; D possibly corresponds to TRBD1 (5 bases). The CDR3 is 15 residues long. CDR1 and CDR2 (germline): MNHNS, SASEGT. Trimming took 6 bases from V and 8 from J, leaving 20 bases between them. DNA for the CDR3: TGTGCCAGCAGACAATGGGCCTTTGGGGCGGATGAGCAGTTCTTC. Translation gives CASRQWAFGADEQFF.